The 8 T cell receptor beta chains presented below share a single source sample, sequenced in a study of shared T cell receptors in the human thymus. This table comes from immunoSEQ multiplex PCR, and its TCRdb copy is limited to in-frame clones, with some not included. The sample carries some 660,000 clones, roughly 86% recorded once. These same records also appear under a second study, on human thymus T cells.

Sequencing was done on a sample of thymocytes. The receptors originated from a boy under two years old with a congenital heart defect.

This chain links TRBV10-2 with TRBJ1-1; perhaps TRBD1 as D (5 bases). V lost 6 bases and J 4 bases, leaving 12 bases between the germline ends. The length of the CDR3 is 13 residues. Germline V gene lookup returns CDR1 WSHSY and CDR2 SAAADI. Here the CDR3 DNA reads TGCGCCAGCAGCGACCTCAGGGCCACTGAAGCTTTCTTT. Translating gives CASSDLRATEAFF.

J is TRBJ2-1 and V is TRBV19, with 7 positions matching TRBD2. Trimming cost V 4 bases and J 4 bases; bases outside gene matches: 7. Germline values: CDR1 LNHDA, CDR2 SQIVND (reference sequence). The CDR3 consists of 15 residues. The CDR3 DNA follows: TGTGCCAGTAGTACCGGGACTAATGTTTACAATGAGCAGTTCTTC. This sequence encodes CASSTGTNVYNEQFF. The full variable domain, completed using reference TRBV19 and TRBJ2-1, is DGGITQSPKYLFRKEGQNVTLSCEQNLNHDAMYWYRQDPGQGLRLIYYSQIVNDFQKGDIAEGYSVSREKKESFPLTVTSAQKNPTAFYLCASSTGTNVYNEQFFGPGTRLTVL.

The chain recombines TRBV5-1 with TRBJ1-1, with 12 nucleotides matching TRBD1. CDR1 SGHRS and CDR2 YFSETQ come from the germline V gene. The CDR3 covers 17 residues. Trimming cost V 2 bases and J 3 bases; bases outside gene matches: 8. CDR3 nucleotide sequence: TGCGCCAGCAGCTTTTTAGGGACAGGGGGCATGGACACTGAAGCTTTCTTT. It is translated as CASSFLGTGGMDTEAFF.

The chain combines TRBV27 with TRBJ2-2, with 9 bases that match TRBD2. CDR1 MNHEY and CDR2 SMNVEV come from the germline V gene (reference sequence). The CDR3 runs to 15 residues. Trimming cost V 4 bases and J 2 bases; bases outside gene matches: 2. The CDR3 coding sequence is TGTGCCAGCAGTTGGCTAGCGGGAAACACCGGGGAGCTGTTTTTT. Its translation is CASSWLAGNTGELFF.

The rearrangement uses TRBV28 and TRBJ2-3, with 12 bases matching TRBD2. The V segment lost 8 bases and the J segment 5 bases; nucleotides outside the gene matches: 8. The CDR3 runs to 15 residues. CDR1 MDHEN and CDR2 SYDVKM come from the germline V gene. The CDR3 DNA follows: TGTGCCAGCCGACGACTAGCGGGAGTTGTAGATACGCAGTATTTT. It translates to CASRRLAGVVDTQYF.

The chain is built from TRBV18 and TRBJ2-1; 10 nucleotides agree with TRBD2. The CDR3 spans 16 residues. Per the germline V gene, CDR1 is KGHSH and CDR2 is LQKENI. V was clipped by 3 bases and J by 5 bases; unmatched bases: 7. The CDR3 region is CASSPAGTSVHNEQFF. The DNA of the CDR3 is TGTGCCAGCTCACCGGCCGGGACTAGCGTCCACAATGAGCAGTTCTTC. Supplemented by reference TRBV18 and TRBJ2-1, the full variable domain reads NAGVMQNPRHLVRRRGQEARLRCSPMKGHSHVYWYRQLPEEGLKFMVYLQKENIIDESGMPKERFSAEFPKEGPSILRIQQVVRGDSAAYFCASSPAGTSVHNEQFFGPGTRLTVL.

This chain joins TRBV28 and TRBJ1-1, with 7 nucleotides matching TRBD1. CDR3 length: 14 amino acids. After removal of 1 base from V and 4 bases from J, the junction contained 3 bases not matched to a gene. Germline CDR1 reads MDHEN; CDR2 reads SYDVKM. In DNA form, the CDR3 reads TGTGCCAGCAGTTTATTTCGGGACAGCACTGAAGCTTTCTTT. Its protein is CASSLFRDSTEAFF.

V usage is TRBV30 and J usage is TRBJ2-3; 13 positions agree with TRBD2. V gave up 2 bases and J gave up 4 bases; unmatched junction bases: 3. The CDR3 is 15 residues long. The germline V gene encodes CDR1 GTSNPN and CDR2 SVGIG (reference sequence). In DNA form, the CDR3 reads TGTGCCTGGAGTACAACTAGCGGGGGGGCAGATACGCAGTATTTT. Encoded protein: CAWSTTSGGADTQYF.